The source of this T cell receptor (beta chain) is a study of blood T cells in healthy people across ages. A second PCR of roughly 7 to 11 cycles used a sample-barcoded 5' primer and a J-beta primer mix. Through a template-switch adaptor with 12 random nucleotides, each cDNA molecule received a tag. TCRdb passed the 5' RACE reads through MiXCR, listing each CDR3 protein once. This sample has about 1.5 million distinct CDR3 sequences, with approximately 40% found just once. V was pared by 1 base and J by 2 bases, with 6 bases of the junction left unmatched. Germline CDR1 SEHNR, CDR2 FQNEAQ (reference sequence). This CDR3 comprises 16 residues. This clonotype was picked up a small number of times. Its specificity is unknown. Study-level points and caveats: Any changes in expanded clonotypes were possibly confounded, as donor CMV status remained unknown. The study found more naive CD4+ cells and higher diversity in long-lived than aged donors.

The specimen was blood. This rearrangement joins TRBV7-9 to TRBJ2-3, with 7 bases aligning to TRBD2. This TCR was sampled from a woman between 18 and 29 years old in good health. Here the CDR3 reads CASSLVGGGITDTQYF. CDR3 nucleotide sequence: TGTGCCAGCAGCTTAGTTGGGGGAGGGATCACAGATACGCAGTATTTT.